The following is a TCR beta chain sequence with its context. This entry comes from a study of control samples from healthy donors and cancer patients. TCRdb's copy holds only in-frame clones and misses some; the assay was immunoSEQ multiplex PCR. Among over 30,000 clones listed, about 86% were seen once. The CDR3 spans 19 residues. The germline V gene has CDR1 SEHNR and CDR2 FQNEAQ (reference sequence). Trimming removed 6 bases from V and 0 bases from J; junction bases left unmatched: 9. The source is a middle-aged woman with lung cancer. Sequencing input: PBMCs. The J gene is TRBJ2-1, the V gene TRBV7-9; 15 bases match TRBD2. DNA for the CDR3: TGTGCCAGCAGGCCCGGGACTAGCGGGGGGATCCTCTCCTACAATGAGCAGTTCTTC. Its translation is CASRPGTSGGILSYNEQFF.